The clone carrying this T cell receptor beta chain was recorded at least ten times. As yet, its antigen is unknown. The CDR3 is 12 residues long. Germline CDR1 SGHTA, CDR2 FQGNSA. V was pared by 8 bases and J by 3 bases, with 11 bases between. Using its own MiXCR run on the RT-PCR reads, TCRdb lists one record per CDR3 protein. This sample has around 850,000 distinct CDR3 sequences, with roughly 20% found just once. The data originate from a study of response to subunit inactivated influenza vaccine. Study-level findings and limits: Each seasonal influenza vaccination, the authors suggested, recruits few new T cells.

V and J are TRBV7-2 and TRBJ2-7; possible D gene TRBD1, 6 bases. Sequenced here: PBMCs from blood, sampled 5 to 6 days after vaccination. The TCR was taken from a middle-aged man who received an inactivated influenza vaccine. Here the CDR3 DNA reads TGTGCCAGCCGACAGGCCGACTACGAGCAGTACTTC. Translating it yields CASRQADYEQYF.